The 25 T cell receptor beta chains listed next were all sequenced from one sample in a study of CD8 T cells in Susac syndrome. Random hexamers were used to reverse transcribe about 0.5 to 1 ug of RNA. In TCRdb, the immunoSEQ multiplex PCR reads were re-called with MiXCR into one record per CDR3 protein. The data contain about 200,000 distinct CDR3 sequences, approximately 96% of them singletons. The sequenced sample consisted of CD4+ T cells from PBMCs. The receptors shown here come from a human donor with multiple sclerosis.

This CDR3 is CSAPRTPVQTQYF. For the CDR3, the DNA is TGCAGTGCTCCCCGAACCCCGGTGCAGACCCAGTACTTC. This chain uses TRBV20-1 with TRBJ2-5; D unresolved. V lost 5 bases and J lost 6, with 16 bases in between. CDR1 is DFQATT, CDR2 SNEGSKA, per germline (reference sequence). The CDR3 contains 13 residues.

V is TRBV29-1 and J is TRBJ2-6; D unresolved. Between the trimmed V and J ends, which lost 7 bases and 4 bases, there was a span of 11 bases. Germline-derived CDR1 and CDR2 are SQVTM and ANQGSEA. The CDR3 totals 13 residues. CDR3 bases: TGCAGCGCTGAGTTGACAGGGGCCAACGTCCTGACTTTC. Protein product: CSAELTGANVLTF.

The chain links TRBV20-1 to TRBJ2-7; D gene uncertain. The germline V gene encodes CDR1 DFQATT and CDR2 SNEGSKA (reference sequence). The CDR3 contains 14 residues. The V gene lost 6 bases and the J gene lost 0 bases, with 15 bases spanning the gap. CDR3 protein: CSAPIHPGSYEQYF. CDR3 nucleotides: TGCAGTGCCCCGATTCACCCCGGCTCCTACGAGCAGTACTTC.

V usage is TRBV20-1 and J usage is TRBJ1-1; perhaps TRBD1 as D (6 bases). V lost 5 bases and J lost 4, with 17 bases in between. Germline lookup yields CDR1 DFQATT and CDR2 SNEGSKA (reference sequence). The CDR3 has 14 amino acids. CDR3: CSAPPQGRSTEAFF. In nucleotides, the CDR3 is TGCAGTGCTCCTCCACAGGGAAGGAGCACTGAAGCTTTCTTT.

V usage is TRBV21-1 and J usage is TRBJ2-1; the D call TRBD1 from the table was never checked on the DNA. TRBV21-1 is marked as a pseudogene. The CDR3 is made up of 17 amino acids. The CDR3: CASSKALKGVHNGEQFF. The CDR3 DNA is TGTGCCAGCAGCAAAGCGCTGAAGGGGGTCCACAATGGTGAGCAGTTCTTC.

The V gene is TRBV7-3, the J gene TRBJ2-3, with a possible D match to TRBD2 (6 bases). This CDR3 is built from 15 residues. Germline CDR1 reads SGHTA; CDR2 reads FQGTGA. The V and J ends lost 3 bases and 3 bases respectively, with 13 bases between them. CDR3 DNA: TGTGCCAGCAGCTTGGACGGGGGTGGGACAGATACGCAGTATTTT. Its translation is CASSLDGGGTDTQYF.

The gene calls are TRBV30 and TRBJ1-2; D not certain. The V gene lost 6 bases and the J gene lost 5 bases, with 16 bases spanning the gap. The CDR3 extends over 13 amino acids. In germline, CDR1 is GTSNPN, CDR2 SVGIG (reference sequence). The CDR3 loop reads CACAGGPKYGYTF. The CDR3, as DNA: TGTGCCTGCGCCGGCGGCCCGAAGTATGGCTACACCTTC.

This chain connects TRBV29-1 to TRBJ2-6; D call uncertain. The V end lost 7 bases, the J end lost 0 bases, and 4 bases lay between the germline ends. The CDR3 runs to 12 residues. Germline V gene sequence: CDR1 SQVTM, CDR2 ANQGSEA. The CDR3 region is CSASSGANVLTF. The CDR3 nucleotides read TGCAGCGCGAGCTCTGGGGCCAACGTCCTGACTTTC.

This chain joins TRBV20-1 and TRBJ1-1; no clear D. Germline V gene data show CDR1 as DFQATT and CDR2 as SNEGSKA (reference sequence). The CDR3 has 13 residues. The V and J ends lost 0 bases and 3 bases respectively, with 8 bases between them. The CDR3 sequence is CSARDDQDTEAFF. Written as DNA, the CDR3 is TGCAGTGCTAGAGATGACCAGGACACTGAAGCTTTCTTT.

The V gene is TRBV30, the J gene TRBJ1-1, with no clear D. Trimming took off 5 bases at V and 4 bases at J, with 11 bases between the two ends. Germline CDR1 is GTSNPN and CDR2 is SVGIG (reference sequence). CDR3 length equals 12 residues. In nucleotides, the CDR3 is TGTGCCTGGGGCCGGGGAGCCACTGAAGCTTTCTTT. The encoded protein is CAWGRGATEAFF.

This clonotype was seen just once. The chain recombines TRBV12-3 or TRBV12-4 with TRBJ2-2, with 7 bases matching TRBD1. J lost 1 base, V lost 5 bases, and 7 bases had no gene match. The CDR3 contains 16 residues. CDR3 region: CASSLRGTVNTGELFF. Here the CDR3 DNA reads TGTGCCAGCAGTCTCCGAGGGACAGTGAACACCGGGGAGCTGTTTTTT.

The CDR3: CSASLGTGRYEQYF. The CDR3 coding sequence is TGCAGTGCTAGTCTCGGGACAGGGCGGTACGAGCAGTACTTC. V and J are TRBV20-1 and TRBJ2-7; 9 nucleotides agree with TRBD1. V was clipped by 3 bases and J by 4 bases; unmatched bases: 7. Germline loops: CDR1 DFQATT, CDR2 SNEGSKA (reference sequence). The CDR3 runs to 14 residues.

The chain carries TRBV6-2 or TRBV6-3 and TRBJ1-5, with D maybe TRBD1 (6 bases). Germline CDR1 reads MNHEY; CDR2 reads SVGEGT. V was cut by 5 bases and J by 3 bases, with 14 bases left in between. This CDR3 region has 15 residues. CDR3 amino acids: CASSVLGGNNQPQHF. The CDR3 nucleotides are TGTGCCAGCAGTGTCCTGGGGGGCAACAATCAGCCCCAGCATTTT.

The chain joins TRBV2 to TRBJ2-5, with D maybe TRBD2 (6 bases). Trimming pared 7 bases from V and 13 bases from J, leaving 19 bases between. The germline gives CDR1 SNHLY, CDR2 FYNNEI. The CDR3 consists of 12 residues. The CDR3 region has the DNA TGTGCCAGCATGGGGACTCGAATGTTTCTGTACTTC. It translates to CASMGTRMFLYF.

The CDR3 is CASHGGPNTGELFF. CDR3 DNA sequence: TGTGCCAGCCACGGGGGCCCGAACACCGGGGAGCTGTTTTTT. V usage is TRBV27 and J usage is TRBJ2-2; D may correspond to TRBD1 or TRBD2 (6 bases each). The CDR3 length is 14 residues. V lost 8 bases and J lost 0, with 10 bases in between. Germline CDR1 and CDR2: MNHEY and SMNVEV (reference sequence).

A few counts support this clonotype. V gene TRBV7-8 combines with J gene TRBJ1-4; D unresolved. This CDR3 is 14 amino acids long. V lost 1 base to trimming and J lost 0 bases, with 3 bases between them. The germline V gene has CDR1 SGHVS and CDR2 FQNEAQ. CDR3 DNA: TGTGCCAGCAGCTTAGACACAACTAATGAAAAACTGTTTTTT. This codes for CASSLDTTNEKLFF. The variable domain in full, completed from reference TRBV7-8 and TRBJ1-4, reads GAGVSQSPRYKVAKRGQDVALRCDPISGHVSLFWYQQALGQGPEFLTYFQNEAQLDKSGLPSDRFFAERPEGSVSTLKIQRTQQEDSAVYLCASSLDTTNEKLFFGSGTQLSVL.

This clonotype has a single count. The chain joins TRBV20-1 to TRBJ2-7, with D possibly being TRBD1 (6 bases). The CDR3 extends over 15 amino acids. Trimming took 1 base from V and 4 from J, leaving 17 bases between them. Germline CDR1 and CDR2: DFQATT and SNEGSKA (reference sequence). The CDR3 region is CSARAPNQGWYEQYF. Written as DNA, the CDR3 is TGCAGTGCTAGAGCCCCCAATCAGGGGTGGTACGAGCAGTACTTC.

This chain links TRBV20-1 with TRBJ2-7, with 10 positions matching TRBD2. The CDR3 totals 14 residues. The germline V gene encodes CDR1 DFQATT and CDR2 SNEGSKA (reference sequence). The V and J ends lost 5 bases and 2 bases, in that order; junction bases with no gene match: 6. As DNA, the CDR3 is TGCAGTGCTCCGACTAGCGGGCCACCCTACGAGCAGTACTTC. Encoded protein: CSAPTSGPPYEQYF.

The chain combines TRBV6-2 or TRBV6-3 with TRBJ2-4, with TRBD1 matching over 10 bases. The V and J ends lost 4 bases and 0 bases, in that order; junction bases with no gene match: 9. Germline V gene lookup returns CDR1 MNHEY and CDR2 SVGEGT. CDR3 length: 18 residues. The CDR3 region is CASSFVRTGGLAKNIQYF. CDR3 nucleotide sequence: TGTGCCAGCAGTTTTGTCCGGACAGGGGGTCTAGCCAAAAACATTCAGTACTTC.

This sequence joins TRBV28 and TRBJ2-7; 7 bases fit TRBD1. V was clipped by 1 base and J by 5 bases; unmatched bases: 11. The CDR3 has 16 residues. Germline CDR1 and CDR2: MDHEN and SYDVKM. As DNA, the CDR3 is TGTGCCAGCAGTTTATTAGGGTCAAACAGGGGCCACGAGCAGTACTTC. It is translated as CASSLLGSNRGHEQYF.

This chain joins TRBV28 and TRBJ2-1, with unresolved D. The germline V and J ends were trimmed by 7 bases and 6 bases, with 10 bases remaining between them. Germline V gives CDR1 MDHEN, CDR2 SYDVKM. The CDR3 consists of 12 residues. CDR3: CASTSLLNEQFF. DNA for the CDR3: TGTGCCAGCACCTCCCTCCTCAATGAGCAGTTCTTC.

In this sample, this clonotype turned up once. The chain is built from TRBV23-1 and TRBJ1-5; D remains ambiguous. TRBV23-1 is an open reading frame, and its role is uncertain. The CDR3 extends over 14 amino acids. Deletions cut 7 bases from V and 0 bases from J, with 10 bases between. The CDR3 sequence is CASTDRYSNQPQHF. The CDR3 region has the DNA TGCGCCAGCACCGATAGATATAGCAATCAGCCCCAGCATTTT.

The chain links TRBV6-2 or TRBV6-3 to TRBJ2-1; D is undetermined. Germline CDR1 and CDR2: MNHEY and SVGEGT. V was pared by 6 bases and J by 5 bases, with 14 bases between. CDR3 length: 14 residues. Here the CDR3 DNA reads TGTGCCAGCAGGCGCCAAGCCCAACACAATGAGCAGTTCTTC. Translated: CASRRQAQHNEQFF.

V gene TRBV7-9 combines with J gene TRBJ2-3; possible D gene TRBD2, 6 bases. The CDR3 spans 16 residues. The germline gives CDR1 SEHNR, CDR2 FQNEAQ (reference sequence). Trimming shortened V by 5 bases and J by 2 bases, and 17 bases separated the two germline ends. The CDR3, as DNA: TGTGCCAGCAGCCCCGGAGTTGCGGGGCCCACAGATACGCAGTATTTT. Its protein product is CASSPGVAGPTDTQYF.

The J gene is TRBJ1-6, the V gene TRBV14, with TRBD1 as a possible D gene (5 bases). This CDR3 contains 13 residues. Per the germline V gene, CDR1 is SGHDN and CDR2 is FVKESK. V dropped 4 bases and J dropped 10 bases, with 11 bases sitting between them. The DNA of the CDR3 is TGTGCCAGCAGCCCCAGGGTTAGATCACCCCTCCACTTT. As protein: CASSPRVRSPLHF. Filled out from reference TRBV14 and TRBJ1-6, the complete variable domain reads EAGVTQFPSHSVIEKGQTVTLRCDPISGHDNLYWYRRVMGKEIKFLLHFVKESKQDESGMPNNRFLAERTGGTYSTLKVQPAELEDSGVYFCASSPRVRSPLHFGNGTRLTVT.